What follows are 7 T cell receptor beta chains derived from one specimen sequenced in a study of post-analysis software for immune sequencing data. Study results and limitations: Patients showed TRBV5-6, TRBV5-1 and TRBV20-1 among four to six TRBV segments more frequent than in controls.

Unique molecular identifiers had been added to the TCR beta cDNA libraries. TCRdb called the PCR reads again in MiXCR, with one record for every CDR3 protein. Of roughly 600,000 distinct CDR3 sequences listed, roughly 45% are singletons. Their target antigens are unknown. The sequenced sample was blood. The source of these receptors is a girl under 18 with multiple sclerosis.

In the case of this clonotype: The germline gene is not matched at one end of the junction; a read error may be the cause. The chain uses TRBV29-1 and TRBJ2-3, with a weak D call TRBD2 (7 bases). The CDR3 totals 16 residues. Germline V gene data show CDR1 as SQVTM and CDR2 as ANQGSEA. CDR3 in DNA: TGCAGCGTTGATTGGGCTCAGGGGAGGGAGCTAGATGCGCAGTATTTT. This encodes CSVDWAQGRELDAQYF.

Here the CDR3 DNA reads TGCGCCAGCAGCTTGGGGGACAGGCGCACCCCAAGCACAGATACGCAGTATTTT. Its protein product is CASSLGDRRTPSTDTQYF. The chain carries TRBV5-1 and TRBJ2-3; TRBD1 matches at 8 bases. Unmatched junction bases numbered 9, after V lost 0 bases and J lost 0 bases. Germline CDR1 reads SGHRS; CDR2 reads YFSETQ. The CDR3 consists of 18 residues.

The chain is built from TRBV7-2 and TRBJ2-7; no clear D gene. Trimming cost V 4 bases and J 2 bases, with 6 bases left between them. The CDR3 loop spans 12 amino acids. Germline values: CDR1 SGHTA, CDR2 FQGNSA. CDR3 amino acids: CASSYVTYEQYF. CDR3 nucleotides: TGTGCCAGCAGCTACGTGACCTACGAGCAGTACTTC.

The gene calls are TRBV29-1 and TRBJ2-7; the match to TRBD2 covers 14 bases. V was clipped by 7 bases and J by 1 base; unmatched bases: 3. Germline CDR1 SQVTM, CDR2 ANQGSEA. The CDR3 runs 14 residues. The CDR3: CSARTSGRSYEQYF. CDR3 DNA sequence: TGCAGCGCGAGGACTAGCGGGAGGTCCTACGAGCAGTACTTC.

The chain is built from TRBV12-3 or TRBV12-4 and TRBJ2-1, with TRBD2 identical over 14 bases. Trimming took 6 bases from V and 5 from J; bases not matched to a gene: 0. The CDR3 length is 14 residues. The CDR3 loop is CASRGLAGDNEQFF. The CDR3, as DNA: TGTGCCAGCAGGGGACTAGCGGGAGACAATGAGCAGTTCTTC.

This chain connects TRBV5-1 to TRBJ2-5; D is perhaps TRBD1 or TRBD2 (5 bases each). Per the germline V gene, CDR1 is SGHRS and CDR2 is YFSETQ. The CDR3 has 12 residues. The V end lost 5 bases, the J end lost 4 bases, and 9 bases lay between the germline ends. CDR3: CASRRGSETQYF. In nucleotides, the CDR3 is TGCGCCAGCAGGAGGGGATCAGAGACCCAGTACTTC.

There are a few counts of this clonotype. The chain has TRBV6-6 and TRBJ2-7; possible D gene TRBD1, 5 bases. Between the trimmed V and J ends, which lost 5 bases and 2 bases, there was a span of 13 bases. The CDR3 length is 14 residues. The germline V gene encodes CDR1 MNHNY and CDR2 SVGAGI (reference sequence). CDR3 sequence reads: CASSPWGATYEQYF. DNA for the CDR3: TGTGCCAGCAGTCCCTGGGGCGCCACCTACGAGCAGTACTTC.